The T cell receptor beta chain described here comes from a study of T cell repertoires in cytomegalovirus infection. Notes on the study in general: HLA-C-restricted CMV clonotypes gave the most frequent clonotype in two of eight donors.

TCRdb reprocessed the reads via MiXCR and lists one record per CDR3 protein. The top ten clones hold 5.5% to 6.5% of a sample with 200,000 to 250,000 distinct CDR3 sequences, around 6.2% of them seen once. This CDR3 comprises 15 residues. The V gene lost 0 bases and the J gene lost 0 bases, with 8 bases spanning the gap. CDR1 and CDR2 from the germline V gene are LGHDT and YNNKEL (reference sequence). Ten or more counts support this clonotype. Its antigen is as yet unknown. Sequencing was done on a sample of PBMCs. This sequence originates from a human donor in good health (CMV status not recorded). Some clones in this sample may be carry-over from other donors' samples. This chain joins TRBV3-1 and TRBJ1-2; D gene ambiguous. For the CDR3, the DNA is TGTGCCAGCAGCCAAGAACCGGGATCTAACTATGGCTACACCTTC. Protein product: CASSQEPGSNYGYTF.